Following are 28 T cell receptor beta chains from one sample sequenced in a study of PD-1 blockade in classical Hodgkin lymphoma. TCRdb's copy holds only in-frame clones and misses some; the assay was immunoSEQ multiplex PCR. The sample comprises 100,000 or so clones, 90% of which are singletons, and around 2.9% rests with the top ten. Time point reported: cycle 4 day 1 (C4D1), after five to seven weeks of nivolumab. All trial patients relapsed after autologous stem cell transplantation. This sample comprised peripheral blood mononuclear cells (PBMCs), obtained before the fourth cycle of nivolumab. The receptor source for this set is a human donor with classical Hodgkin lymphoma.

This sequence joins TRBV4-2 and TRBJ2-7; possible D gene TRBD1, 6 bases. The CDR3 loop spans 15 amino acids. V shed 4 bases and J shed 7 bases, with 20 bases lying between them. The V gene's germline CDR1 is LGHNA and CDR2 YNFKEQ. As DNA, the CDR3 is TGTGCCAGCAGCCCCCGGGACACACCCCGGGAAGAGCAGTACTTC. Translated, it gives CASSPRDTPREEQYF.

This clone was seen once. The V and J genes are TRBV10-3 and TRBJ2-2, with D perhaps matching TRBD1 (5 bases). This CDR3 is 14 amino acids long. Trimming removed 3 bases from V and 5 bases from J, with 10 bases in between. Germline V gene data show CDR1 as ENHRY and CDR2 as SYGVKD. CDR3 loop: CAISDRSGTGELFF. The CDR3 DNA reads TGTGCCATCAGTGACCGTTCAGGGACCGGGGAGCTGTTTTTT.

This chain uses TRBV28 with TRBJ1-2, with D perhaps TRBD1 (5 bases). Trimming removed 5 bases from V and 0 bases from J, with 16 bases in between. Germline-derived CDR1 and CDR2 are MDHEN and SYDVKM. CDR3 length equals 16 residues. In DNA, the CDR3 is TGTGCCAGCAGTGAACCCTCGGGGCGCACTAACTATGGCTACACCTTC. It codes for CASSEPSGRTNYGYTF.

The CDR3 reads CASRGPVNTGELFF. Written as DNA, the CDR3 is TGTGCCAGCAGGGGACCGGTTAACACCGGGGAGCTGTTTTTT. The V call is TRBV27, the J call TRBJ2-2; either TRBD1 or TRBD2 may fit D (5 bases each). This CDR3 comprises 14 residues. Per germline, CDR1 MNHEY and CDR2 SMNVEV (reference sequence). Trimming removed 6 bases at V and 2 bases at J, with 10 bases between.

The chain joins TRBV19 to TRBJ1-1, with D unclear. V was clipped by 3 bases and J by 4 bases, with 3 bases between them. The CDR3 spans 11 residues. Per germline, CDR1 LNHDA and CDR2 SQIVND (reference sequence). Here the CDR3 reads CASSIFTEAFF. The DNA for the CDR3 is TGTGCCAGTAGTATTTTCACTGAAGCTTTCTTT.

The chain employs TRBV7-9 and TRBJ2-1, with a tentative D call TRBD1 (8 bases). Germline V CDR1 and CDR2: SEHNR, FQNEAQ (reference sequence). CDR3 length: 14 residues. V lost 5 bases and J lost 8, with 16 bases in between. The CDR3 loop is CASSAGQGGDEQFF. CDR3 DNA sequence: TGTGCCAGCAGCGCAGGACAGGGAGGGGATGAGCAGTTCTTC.

The chain combines TRBV7-9 with TRBJ1-2; 9 nucleotides agree with TRBD1. The CDR3 has 14 amino acids. Germline lookup yields CDR1 SEHNR and CDR2 FQNEAQ (reference sequence). V shed 5 bases, J shed 5 bases, and the junction held 6 bases outside the gene matches. The CDR3 sequence: CASSRTGVYYGYTF. The CDR3 coding sequence is TGTGCCAGCAGCCGGACAGGGGTGTATTATGGCTACACCTTC.

V and J are TRBV4-1 and TRBJ1-2; unclear D gene. Looked up from germline, CDR1 is MGHRA and CDR2 is YSYEKL. The CDR3 has 14 amino acids. Trimming shortened V by 0 bases and J by 3 bases, and 8 bases separated the two germline ends. CDR3 sequence reads: CASSQDVSDYGYTF. In nucleotides, the CDR3 is TGCGCCAGCAGCCAAGACGTGAGCGACTATGGCTACACCTTC.

The V and J genes are TRBV4-3 and TRBJ1-4; D possibly corresponds to TRBD1 (6 bases). Germline V gene lookup returns CDR1 LGHNA and CDR2 YSLEER. Trimming took 0 bases from V and 4 from J, leaving 15 bases between them. This CDR3 region has 17 residues. The CDR3 here is CASSQELAGAGNEKLFF. DNA for the CDR3: TGCGCCAGCAGCCAAGAACTAGCGGGGGCAGGTAATGAAAAACTGTTTTTT.

The chain couples TRBV6-5 to TRBJ1-2; D is unresolved. Germline V gives CDR1 MNHEY, CDR2 SVGAGI. V was pared by 6 bases and J by 4 bases, with 6 bases between. The length of the CDR3 is 11 residues. CDR3 DNA sequence: TGTGCCAGCAGAAACAGCTATGGCTACACCTTC. Amino acids: CASRNSYGYTF.

The chain combines TRBV7-2 with TRBJ2-3; D is ambiguous. Trimming removed 1 base from V and 2 bases from J, with 7 bases in between. There are 14 residues in the CDR3. Germline CDR1 and CDR2: SGHTA and FQGNSA. CDR3 DNA: TGTGCCAGCAGCTTAGGGCTCCCCACAGATACGCAGTATTTT. Its protein product is CASSLGLPTDTQYF.

The chain combines TRBV7-8 with TRBJ2-2; 9 positions agree with TRBD2. Per the germline V gene, CDR1 is SGHVS and CDR2 is FQNEAQ. The CDR3 sequence is 15 residues long. The V gene end was trimmed by 5 bases and the J gene end by 5 bases; junction bases not matched to a gene: 6. The chain's CDR3 is CASSRGTSRTGELFF. CDR3 sequence (DNA): TGTGCCAGCAGCAGGGGGACTAGCAGAACCGGGGAGCTGTTTTTT.

The V call is TRBV4-1, the J call TRBJ1-4; 8 bases are a match to TRBD1. CDR1 is MGHRA and CDR2 is YSYEKL in the germline V gene. With V trimmed by 0 bases and J by 8 bases, 5 bases remained unmatched. The CDR3 spans 15 residues. CDR3 loop: CASSQDDRGAEKLFF. The CDR3 DNA is TGCGCCAGCAGCCAAGACGACAGGGGTGCGGAAAAACTGTTTTTT.

The chain joins TRBV7-9 to TRBJ1-5; D may be TRBD1 (6 bases). With 3 bases removed from V and 10 bases from J, the gap between germline ends came to 10 bases. The germline V gene has CDR1 SEHNR and CDR2 FQNEAQ (reference sequence). The CDR3 runs 12 residues. CDR3 coding DNA: TGTGCCAGCAGCTTTAATGGGGGCCCCCAGCATTTT. Translating gives CASSFNGGPQHF.

As DNA, the CDR3 is TGTGCCAGCAGCTTTCAGGGGGCGCAGGTCACTGAAGCTTTCTTT. Its protein product is CASSFQGAQVTEAFF. V usage is TRBV5-8 and J usage is TRBJ1-1; 8 bases map to TRBD1. V gave up 2 bases and J gave up 4 bases; unmatched junction bases: 7. Germline V gene lookup returns CDR1 SGHTS and CDR2 YDEGEE. The CDR3 extends over 15 amino acids.

This chain connects TRBV19 to TRBJ2-7; possible D gene TRBD1, 6 bases. This CDR3 has 16 residues. The V and J ends lost 2 bases and 0 bases respectively, with 14 bases between them. The germline V gene has CDR1 LNHDA and CDR2 SQIVND (reference sequence). CDR3: CASSIRQGRYSYEQYF. The CDR3 DNA is TGTGCCAGTAGTATACGGCAGGGGCGGTACTCCTACGAGCAGTACTTC. The full variable domain, rest sourced from reference TRBV19 and TRBJ2-7, is DGGITQSPKYLFRKEGQNVTLSCEQNLNHDAMYWYRQDPGQGLRLIYYSQIVNDFQKGDIAEGYSVSREKKESFPLTVTSAQKNPTAFYLCASSIRQGRYSYEQYFGPGTRLTVT.

The CDR3 coding sequence is TGTGCCAGTAGTCCAGGGGGGGCGGCCACTGAAGCTTTCTTT. This translates into CASSPGGAATEAFF. The genes are TRBV19 and TRBJ1-1; 7 bases match TRBD1. Germline CDR1 reads LNHDA; CDR2 reads SQIVND (reference sequence). V lost 5 bases and J lost 4; bases outside the gene matches: 7. The CDR3 totals 14 residues.

The chain combines TRBV19 with TRBJ2-7, with 7 bases identical to TRBD2. This CDR3 has 11 amino acids. The germline V gene encodes CDR1 LNHDA and CDR2 SQIVND (reference sequence). Trimming took 7 bases from V and 3 from J; bases not matched to a gene: 0. CDR3 in amino acids: CASKRGYEQYF. The DNA of the CDR3 is TGTGCCAGTAAGCGGGGCTACGAGCAGTACTTC.

This clone was counted a single time. This chain joins TRBV18 and TRBJ2-3; TRBD2 matches 7 bases. Germline lookup yields CDR1 KGHSH and CDR2 LQKENI. The ends lost 2 bases at V and 6 bases at J; junction bases unmatched: 5. This CDR3 is built from 14 residues. The CDR3 coding sequence is TGTGCCAGCTCACCAACTAGCGTAAGGGATACGCAGTATTTT. Translated, it gives CASSPTSVRDTQYF.

The chain couples TRBV20-1 to TRBJ1-1; D is unresolved. The CDR3 spans 11 residues. CDR1 and CDR2 (germline): DFQATT, SNEGSKA (reference sequence). The germline V and J ends were trimmed by 3 bases and 7 bases, with 9 bases remaining between them. The CDR3 loop is CSASRPDEAFF. The CDR3 DNA follows: TGCAGTGCTAGCAGGCCGGATGAAGCTTTCTTT.

This clone was counted only a few times. The V and J genes are TRBV6-6 and TRBJ2-7; D remains ambiguous. V was trimmed by 2 bases and J by 3 bases, leaving 11 bases between them. CDR3 length: 14 amino acids. CDR1 and CDR2 from the germline V gene are MNHNY and SVGAGI (reference sequence). The CDR3 is CASSYEAGIYEQYF. The CDR3 coding sequence is TGTGCCAGCAGTTACGAAGCCGGAATCTACGAGCAGTACTTC.

The rearrangement links TRBV6-1 to TRBJ1-1, with a tentative D call TRBD1 (6 bases). With 4 bases removed from V and 4 bases from J, the gap between germline ends came to 10 bases. The CDR3 is 13 residues long. CDR1 is MNHNS, CDR2 SASEGT, per germline. CDR3: CASSVGGATEAFF. CDR3 bases: TGTGCCAGCAGTGTTGGGGGGGCCACTGAAGCTTTCTTT.

This chain connects TRBV7-2 to TRBJ2-7, with D unclear. The ends were cut back, 5 bases at V and 6 bases at J, with 11 bases in the middle. The germline gives CDR1 SGHTA, CDR2 FQGNSA. The CDR3 has 12 amino acids. The CDR3 DNA follows: TGTGCCAGCAGCCCCCCCTGGGCCGAGCAGTACTTC. Its translation is CASSPPWAEQYF.

This clone was seen at least ten times. The rearrangement links TRBV30 to TRBJ2-1; possibly TRBD1 for D (7 bases). This CDR3 has 16 residues. V lost 3 bases and J lost 5, with 20 bases in between. Germline V gives CDR1 GTSNPN, CDR2 SVGIG (reference sequence). In DNA form, the CDR3 reads TGTGCCTGGAGCACTCCCGGCGGGACAGCCGACAATGAGCAGTTCTTC. Translated: CAWSTPGGTADNEQFF. The complete variable domain, with remaining parts taken from reference TRBV30 and TRBJ2-1, reads SQTIHQWPATLVQPVGSPLSLECTVEGTSNPNLYWYRQAAGRGLQLLFYSVGIGQISSEVPQNLSASRPQDRQFILSSKKLLLSDSGFYLCAWSTPGGTADNEQFFGPGTRLTVL.

The chain is built from TRBV6-4 and TRBJ2-5, with D unclear. CDR1 is MRHNA, CDR2 SNTAGT, per germline. V was clipped by 6 bases and J by 2 bases, with 10 bases between them. The CDR3 loop spans 13 amino acids. The CDR3 nucleotides read TGTGCCAGCAGCCCCACGGGTCAAGAGACCCAGTACTTC. It translates to CASSPTGQETQYF.

This chain links TRBV7-8 with TRBJ1-3; the D gene is possibly TRBD1 (6 bases). CDR3 size: 18 residues. Germline V gives CDR1 SGHVS, CDR2 FQNEAQ. With 5 bases removed from V and 0 bases from J, the gap between germline ends came to 20 bases. The CDR3 here is CASSLTKLDSISGNTIYF. The CDR3 bases are TGTGCCAGCAGCCTAACTAAATTGGACAGCATCTCTGGAAACACCATATATTTT. Together with reference TRBV7-8 and TRBJ1-3, the CDR3 gives the full variable domain: GAGVSQSPRYKVAKRGQDVALRCDPISGHVSLFWYQQALGQGPEFLTYFQNEAQLDKSGLPSDRFFAERPEGSVSTLKIQRTQQEDSAVYLCASSLTKLDSISGNTIYFGEGSWLTVV.

This chain connects TRBV7-9 to TRBJ2-5, with D maybe TRBD2 (6 bases). The CDR3 spans 15 residues. Germline lookup yields CDR1 SEHNR and CDR2 FQNEAQ (reference sequence). V was cut by 1 base and J by 3 bases, with 12 bases left in between. Here the CDR3 DNA reads TGTGCCAGCAGCTTAGGTGGGGCGGGAAAAGAGACCCAGTACTTC. Encoded protein: CASSLGGAGKETQYF. Full variable domain (rest looked up from reference TRBV7-9 and TRBJ2-5): DTGVSQNPRHKITKRGQNVTFRCDPISEHNRLYWYRQTLGQGPEFLTYFQNEAQLEKSRLLSDRFSAERPKGSFSTLEIQRTEQGDSAMYLCASSLGGAGKETQYFGPGTRLLVL.

V usage is TRBV5-6 and J usage is TRBJ2-1, with TRBD2 matching over 9 bases. Unmatched junction bases numbered 12, after V lost 1 base and J lost 7 bases. The CDR3 contains 17 residues. Looked up from germline, CDR1 is SGHDT and CDR2 is YYEEEE. CDR3 protein: CASSLRQTSGLGNEQFF. The CDR3 coding sequence is TGTGCCAGCAGCTTGCGCCAGACTAGCGGTTTAGGAAATGAGCAGTTCTTC.